Following are 5 T cell receptor beta chains from one sample sequenced in a study of T cell responses to AZD1222 COVID-19 vaccine. Sequencing used immunoSEQ multiplex PCR; TCRdb keeps in-frame clones, though not all of them. The sample has fewer than 110,000 clones, 90% seen once. The specimen comprised peripheral blood, sampled on day 0 of AZD1222 vaccination. The receptors were sampled from an adult in good health.

V usage is TRBV6-5 and J usage is TRBJ1-1; D is undetermined. V was cut by 4 bases and J by 5 bases, with 11 bases left in between. Germline values: CDR1 MNHEY, CDR2 SVGAGI. This CDR3 has 13 residues. This chain's CDR3 is CASSWIPRTEAFF. The CDR3 nucleotides are TGTGCCAGCAGTTGGATACCGAGGACTGAAGCTTTCTTT.

The chain has TRBV5-6 and TRBJ1-3; D ambiguous. Trimming took 2 bases from V and 0 from J, leaving 12 bases between them. Germline lookup yields CDR1 SGHDT and CDR2 YYEEEE. This CDR3 spans 16 amino acids. The CDR3 sequence: CASSLYSIPSGNTIYF. In nucleotides, the CDR3 is TGTGCCAGCAGCTTATACAGCATACCCTCTGGAAACACCATATATTTT.

In DNA form, the CDR3 reads TGCGCCAGCAGCCAAGGGAGGGACAACCTCTATGGCTACACCTTC. Translated, it gives CASSQGRDNLYGYTF. The V gene is TRBV4-1, the J gene TRBJ1-2; maybe TRBD1 (6 bases). Germline CDR1 MGHRA, CDR2 YSYEKL. The germline V and J ends were trimmed by 1 base and 4 bases, with 13 bases remaining between them. The CDR3 has 15 residues.

This clone showed up just a few times. The genes are TRBV19 and TRBJ2-3, with D tentatively TRBD1 (5 bases). This CDR3 has 14 residues. Trimming shortened V by 4 bases and J by 2 bases, and 10 bases separated the two germline ends. The germline gives CDR1 LNHDA, CDR2 SQIVND (reference sequence). The DNA of the CDR3 is TGTGCCAGTAGTACACGACAGTCCACAGATACGCAGTATTTT. Its translation is CASSTRQSTDTQYF.

The V gene is TRBV4-2, the J gene TRBJ1-4, with 7 bases that match TRBD1. Per germline, CDR1 LGHNA and CDR2 YNFKEQ. V lost 3 bases and J lost 7; bases outside the gene matches: 5. This CDR3 has 14 residues. CDR3 amino acids: CASSQDRRGEKLFF. The DNA of the CDR3 is TGTGCCAGCAGCCAGGACAGGAGGGGTGAAAAACTGTTTTTT.